Presented here are 20 T cell receptor beta chains from one specimen sequenced in a study of cytomegalovirus exposure and HLA in healthy donors. PCR primers comprised 60 Vbeta and 13 Jbeta primers. The assay was immunoSEQ multiplex PCR, and TCRdb's table has in-frame clones only and misses some. The table includes under 150,000 clones, 82% detected once. The sequenced material came from PBMCs. The receptors stem from a male donor in good health and CMV-seronegative.

V gene TRBV10-3 combines with J gene TRBJ2-1; 8 bases agree with TRBD1. Losses at the gene ends were 10 bases for V and 7 bases for J; bases not matched to a gene: 12. The CDR3 spans 14 residues. CDR1 and CDR2 (germline): ENHRY, SYGVKD. CDR3 DNA sequence: TGTGCCACTGCCGGGACAGGAGCCATTAATGAGCAGTTCTTC. Encoded protein: CATAGTGAINEQFF.

The sample holds one count of this clone. The rearrangement uses TRBV30 and TRBJ2-1, with a weak D call TRBD2 (5 bases). Germline V lookup: CDR1 GTSNPN, CDR2 SVGIG (reference sequence). This CDR3 is 8 amino acids long. CDR3 in amino acids: CAAEGRFF. The CDR3 DNA reads TGTGCTGCAGAAGGGAGGTTCTTC. Filled out from reference TRBV30 and TRBJ2-1, the complete variable domain reads SQTIHQWPATLVQPVGSPLSLECTVEGTSNPNLYWYRQAAGRGLQLLFYSVGIGQISSEVPQNLSASRPQDRQFILSSKKLLLSDSGFYLCAAEGRFFGPGTRLTVL.

The rearrangement joins TRBV11-3 to TRBJ2-2; 9 positions agree with TRBD2. V lost 3 bases and J lost 1; bases outside the gene matches: 0. The CDR3 length is 15 residues. Germline V gene data show CDR1 as SGHNT and CDR2 as YENEEA. The CDR3 bases are TGTGCCAGCAGCTTGACTAGCGGGAACACCGGGGAGCTGTTTTTT. As protein: CASSLTSGNTGELFF.

Regarding this clone: This CDR3 is also generated by other DNA sequences in the sample. The rearrangement uses TRBV7-2 and TRBJ2-7; 7 bases fit TRBD2. This CDR3 has 11 residues. V was clipped by 8 bases and J by 6 bases; unmatched bases: 4. CDR1 and CDR2 (germline): SGHTA, FQGNSA. CDR3 sequence (DNA): TGTGCCAGCTCTTCGGGGGGCGAGCAGTACTTC. It codes for CASSSGGEQYF.

This chain uses TRBV29-1 with TRBJ2-7; D unclear. Germline CDR1 and CDR2: SQVTM and ANQGSEA. The CDR3 is 12 amino acids. V shed 5 bases and J shed 4 bases, with 12 bases lying between them. As DNA, the CDR3 is TGCAGCGTTTCAACGCCGGGTTACGAGCAGTACTTC. It is translated as CSVSTPGYEQYF.

As concerns this clone: Germline and junction disagree at one end, which may indicate a read error. The chain joins TRBV7-9 to TRBJ1-3; 10 positions match TRBD1. Germline V CDR1 and CDR2: SEHNR, FQNEAQ (reference sequence). This CDR3 contains 17 residues. The CDR3 protein is CSSSLARGQGPGNTIYF. As DNA, the CDR3 is TGTTCCAGCAGCTTAGCGCGGGGACAGGGGCCTGGAAACACCATATATTTT.

The rearrangement uses TRBV11-2 and TRBJ2-5; 7 bases agree with TRBD1. V gave up 4 bases and J gave up 4 bases; unmatched junction bases: 12. Germline assignment: CDR1 SGHAT and CDR2 FQNNGV. The CDR3 extends over 16 amino acids. As DNA, the CDR3 is TGTGCCAGCAGCTACCAAGGGGGCAGGTTTGGAGAGACCCAGTACTTC. It encodes CASSYQGGRFGETQYF.

This sequence joins TRBV5-6 and TRBJ2-2, with 7 bases matching TRBD2. Germline CDR1 SGHDT, CDR2 YYEEEE. Trimming at V came to 3 bases and at J to 1 base, leaving 3 bases not matched to a gene. CDR3 length: 15 residues. CDR3 sequence: CASSWGRGNTGELFF. CDR3 coding DNA: TGTGCCAGCAGCTGGGGGAGGGGGAACACCGGGGAGCTGTTTTTT.

This clone was seen more than once but under ten times. This rearrangement joins TRBV9 to TRBJ2-1; tentative D call: TRBD2 (6 bases). Deletions cut 0 bases from V and 5 bases from J, with 12 bases between. The V gene's germline CDR1 is SGDLS and CDR2 YYNGEE. The CDR3 has 15 residues. Here the CDR3 reads CASSVDGSTHNEQFF. Written as DNA, the CDR3 is TGTGCCAGCAGCGTAGACGGGAGCACCCACAATGAGCAGTTCTTC.

This clone was observed a handful of times. The chain uses TRBV7-2 and TRBJ2-2; 12 bases are a match to TRBD2. Unmatched junction bases numbered 6, after V lost 4 bases and J lost 6 bases. The CDR3 has 16 amino acids. Germline V gene lookup returns CDR1 SGHTA and CDR2 FQGNSA. The CDR3 loop is CASSSLAGGPSGELFF. The CDR3 nucleotides are TGTGCCAGCAGCTCCCTAGCGGGAGGGCCCTCCGGGGAGCTGTTTTTT.

This clone was seen a single time. CDR3 residues: CASSFEPYYEQYF. Here the CDR3 DNA reads TGTGCCAGCAGCTTTGAACCCTACTACGAGCAGTACTTC. The chain employs TRBV7-9 and TRBJ2-7; D is uncertain. The CDR3 is 13 amino acids. The germline gives CDR1 SEHNR, CDR2 FQNEAQ (reference sequence). Trimming shortened V by 3 bases and J by 3 bases, and 9 bases separated the two germline ends.

This chain links TRBV4-1 with TRBJ2-7, with D unresolved. V was pared by 4 bases and J by 2 bases, with 12 bases between. Germline CDR1 and CDR2: MGHRA and YSYEKL. This CDR3 region has 14 residues. The CDR3 DNA reads TGCGCCAGCAGCCTACCGGGTTCAACCTACGAGCAGTACTTC. It specifies CASSLPGSTYEQYF.

In regard to this clone: Germline is not matched at one junction end, which may reflect a read error. The chain uses TRBV18 and TRBJ1-4; D is uncertain. CDR1 is KGHSH and CDR2 is LQKENI in the germline V gene. The CDR3 covers 15 residues. CDR3 nucleotides: TGTGCCAACTCACCAGTGAGCCCCGTGTACGAAAAACTGTTTTTT. This encodes CANSPVSPVYEKLFF.

The V and J genes are TRBV19 and TRBJ1-1; 8 bases map to TRBD1. The CDR3 totals 15 residues. V shed 2 bases, J shed 3 bases, and the junction held 5 bases outside the gene matches. Germline CDR1 and CDR2: LNHDA and SQIVND (reference sequence). CDR3 region: CASSITDRGDTEAFF. The DNA for the CDR3 is TGTGCCAGTAGTATAACCGACAGGGGAGACACTGAAGCTTTCTTT.

This chain links TRBV2 with TRBJ1-1, with 8 nucleotides matching TRBD1. Germline V CDR1 and CDR2: SNHLY, FYNNEI. Germline trimming cut 4 bases from V and 1 base from J; bases unmatched to any gene: 2. The CDR3 consists of 14 residues. The CDR3 nucleotides read TGTGCCAGCAGTGGCCAGGGGGCGAACACTGAAGCTTTCTTT. Amino acids: CASSGQGANTEAFF.

A few counts support this clone. The chain carries TRBV7-9 and TRBJ2-7; unclear D gene. V dropped 2 bases and J dropped 6 bases, with 11 bases sitting between them. Per germline, CDR1 SEHNR and CDR2 FQNEAQ (reference sequence). This CDR3 has 13 residues. CDR3 bases: TGTGCCAGCAGCTTAATCCTGCCCAGCGAGCAGTACTTC. Its translation: CASSLILPSEQYF.

This clone was counted a few times. The chain has TRBV27 and TRBJ2-1, with 10 bases fitting TRBD2. The germline V gene has CDR1 MNHEY and CDR2 SMNVEV (reference sequence). The CDR3 is 15 residues long. Trimming cost V 6 bases and J 2 bases; bases outside gene matches: 4. In DNA form, the CDR3 reads TGTGCCAGCAGCGTAGCGGGAGGCACCTACAATGAGCAGTTCTTC. This sequence encodes CASSVAGGTYNEQFF.

The chain employs TRBV18 and TRBJ2-5; D gene ambiguous. Trimming shortened V by 3 bases and J by 2 bases, and 10 bases separated the two germline ends. The CDR3 extends over 14 amino acids. Germline V lookup: CDR1 KGHSH, CDR2 LQKENI. Written as DNA, the CDR3 is TGTGCCAGCTCACCCCGAGAGGCTCAAGAGACCCAGTACTTC. Amino acid sequence: CASSPREAQETQYF.

The chain links TRBV9 to TRBJ1-5, with a weak D call TRBD1 (6 bases). V dropped 2 bases and J dropped 0 bases, with 9 bases sitting between them. The CDR3 extends over 15 amino acids. CDR1 SGDLS and CDR2 YYNGEE come from the germline V gene. The CDR3 protein is CASSVGQYSNQPQHF. The DNA of the CDR3 is TGTGCCAGCAGCGTCGGACAGTATAGCAATCAGCCCCAGCATTTT.

The J gene is TRBJ2-1, the V gene TRBV13; D is unresolved. The CDR3 is 16 amino acids. Trimming removed 3 bases at V and 6 bases at J, with 18 bases between. Germline V lookup: CDR1 PRHDT, CDR2 FYEKMQ (reference sequence). Written as DNA, the CDR3 is TGTGCCAGCAGCTTCCGTACCTATACCCTTTTCAATGAGCAGTTCTTC. Protein: CASSFRTYTLFNEQFF.